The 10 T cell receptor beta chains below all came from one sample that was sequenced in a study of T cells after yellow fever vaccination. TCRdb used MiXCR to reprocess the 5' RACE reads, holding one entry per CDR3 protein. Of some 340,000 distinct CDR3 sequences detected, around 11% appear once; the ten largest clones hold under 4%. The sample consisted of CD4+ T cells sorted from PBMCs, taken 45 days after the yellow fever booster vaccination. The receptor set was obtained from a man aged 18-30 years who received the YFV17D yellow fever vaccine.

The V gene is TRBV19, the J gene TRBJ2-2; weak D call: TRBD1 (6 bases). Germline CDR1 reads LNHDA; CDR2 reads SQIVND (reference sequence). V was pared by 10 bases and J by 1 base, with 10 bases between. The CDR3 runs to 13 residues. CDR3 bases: TGTGCCACCACGGGACAGAACACCGGGGAGCTGTTTTTT. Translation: CATTGQNTGELFF.

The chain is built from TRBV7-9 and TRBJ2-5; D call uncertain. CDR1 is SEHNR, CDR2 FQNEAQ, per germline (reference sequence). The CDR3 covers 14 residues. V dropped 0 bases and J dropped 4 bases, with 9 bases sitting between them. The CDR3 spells CASSLAGFRETQYF. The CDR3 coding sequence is TGTGCCAGCAGCTTAGCGGGGTTTCGAGAGACCCAGTACTTC.

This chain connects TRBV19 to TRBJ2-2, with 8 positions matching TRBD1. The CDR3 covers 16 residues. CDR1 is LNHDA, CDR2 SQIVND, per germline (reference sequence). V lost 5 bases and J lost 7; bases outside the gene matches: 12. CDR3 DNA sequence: TGTGCCAGTAGTGTCAAACCGACAGGGGCTGGCGGGGAGCTGTTTTTT. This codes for CASSVKPTGAGGELFF.

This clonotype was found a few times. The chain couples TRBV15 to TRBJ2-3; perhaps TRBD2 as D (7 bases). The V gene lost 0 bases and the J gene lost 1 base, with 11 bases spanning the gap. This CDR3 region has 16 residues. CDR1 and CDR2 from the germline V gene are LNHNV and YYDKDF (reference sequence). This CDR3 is CATSRDGGAGTDTQYF. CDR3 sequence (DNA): TGTGCCACCAGCAGAGATGGGGGGGCGGGCACAGATACGCAGTATTTT.

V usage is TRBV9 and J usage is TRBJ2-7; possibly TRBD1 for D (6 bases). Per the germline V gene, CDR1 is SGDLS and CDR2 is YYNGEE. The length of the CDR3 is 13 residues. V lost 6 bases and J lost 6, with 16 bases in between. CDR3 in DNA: TGTGCCAGCACCTCCAGGGTAGGGGGCGAGCAGTACTTC. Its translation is CASTSRVGGEQYF. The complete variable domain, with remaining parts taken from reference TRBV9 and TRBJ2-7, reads DSGVTQTPKHLITATGQRVTLRCSPRSGDLSVYWYQQSLDQGLQFLIQYYNGEERAKGNILERFSAQQFPDLHSELNLSSLELGDSALYFCASTSRVGGEQYFGPGTRLTVT.

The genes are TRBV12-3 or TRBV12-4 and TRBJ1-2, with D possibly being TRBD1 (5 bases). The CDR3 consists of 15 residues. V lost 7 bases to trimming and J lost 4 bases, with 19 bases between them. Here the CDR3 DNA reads TGTGCCAGCACCTCGGGGGGGTCTGTTCTCTATGGCTACACCTTC. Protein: CASTSGGSVLYGYTF.

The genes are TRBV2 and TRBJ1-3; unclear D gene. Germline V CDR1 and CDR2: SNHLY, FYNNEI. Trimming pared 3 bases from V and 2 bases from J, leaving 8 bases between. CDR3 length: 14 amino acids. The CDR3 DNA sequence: TGTGCCAGCAGTGATAGGGATACTGGAAACACCATATATTTT. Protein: CASSDRDTGNTIYF.

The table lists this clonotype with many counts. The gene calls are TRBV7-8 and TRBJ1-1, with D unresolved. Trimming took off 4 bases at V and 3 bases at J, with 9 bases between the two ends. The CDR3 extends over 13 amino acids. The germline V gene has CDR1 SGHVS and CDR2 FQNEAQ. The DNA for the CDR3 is TGTGCCAGCAGCTACCCACCGTACACTGAAGCTTTCTTT. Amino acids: CASSYPPYTEAFF.

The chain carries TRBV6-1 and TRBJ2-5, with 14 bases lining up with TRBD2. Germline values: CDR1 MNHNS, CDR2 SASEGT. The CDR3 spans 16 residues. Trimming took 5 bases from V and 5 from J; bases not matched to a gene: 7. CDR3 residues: CASSIRLAGGPETQYF. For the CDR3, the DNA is TGTGCCAGCAGTATCAGACTAGCGGGGGGGCCTGAGACCCAGTACTTC.

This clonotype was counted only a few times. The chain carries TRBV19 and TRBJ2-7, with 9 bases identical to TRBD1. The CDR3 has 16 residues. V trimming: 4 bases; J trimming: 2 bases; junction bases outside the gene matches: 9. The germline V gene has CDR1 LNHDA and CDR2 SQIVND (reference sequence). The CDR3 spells CASSREPGQGAYEQYF. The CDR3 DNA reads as TGTGCCAGTAGTAGGGAACCGGGACAGGGAGCCTACGAGCAGTACTTC.